The 27 T cell receptor beta chains below were found in one sample sequenced in a study of T cells in Graves' hyperthyroidism and ophthalmopathy. RNA transcripts yielded amplified TCR beta CDR3 regions. The HTBI primer set was used in a first-round RT-PCR of the TCR CDR3. Each CDR3 protein is one row after TCRdb ran MiXCR on the multiplex PCR reads. The sample has about 400,000 distinct CDR3 sequences, 14% to 15% seen once. Sequencing used blood. These receptors were obtained from a woman aged 30 to 39 with Graves' hyperthyroidism.

The chain couples TRBV6-1 to TRBJ2-7; D remains unclear. The V end lost 4 bases, the J end lost 5 bases, and 9 bases lay between the germline ends. The CDR3 is 12 residues long. CDR1 is MNHNS and CDR2 is SASEGT in the germline V gene. CDR3 region: CASSAILNEQYF. DNA for the CDR3: TGTGCCAGCAGTGCGATCTTAAACGAGCAGTACTTC.

This clonotype turned up a few times. This chain uses TRBV7-9 with TRBJ2-7, with 12 bases matching TRBD1. The CDR3 runs 14 residues. V lost 10 bases to trimming and J lost 2 bases; unmatched junction nucleotides: 6. Per germline, CDR1 SEHNR and CDR2 FQNEAQ (reference sequence). The chain's CDR3 is CAIYRDRGPYEQYF. DNA of the CDR3: TGTGCCATTTACCGGGACAGGGGGCCCTACGAGCAGTACTTC.

This clonotype was counted between two and nine times. J is TRBJ2-2 and V is TRBV24-1; no clear D gene. CDR1 and CDR2 from the germline V gene are KGHDR and SFDVKD. V was clipped by 1 base and J by 0 bases, with 8 bases between them. The CDR3 has 16 amino acids. The DNA for the CDR3 is TGTGCCACCAGTGATTTCCGGGTCGCGAACACCGGGGAGCTGTTTTTT. Amino acids: CATSDFRVANTGELFF.

In its sample, this clonotype was seen a few times. J is TRBJ2-5 and V is TRBV9; 8 bases fit TRBD2. Per the germline V gene, CDR1 is SGDLS and CDR2 is YYNGEE. Trimming cost V 0 bases and J 7 bases; bases outside gene matches: 14. The CDR3 runs to 17 residues. The CDR3 region is CASSVDGRGASGGTQYF. The CDR3 DNA reads as TGTGCCAGCAGCGTAGACGGGAGGGGGGCTAGCGGAGGGACCCAGTACTTC.

This clonotype was counted only a few times. The genes are TRBV7-9 and TRBJ2-2; no clear D. V was cut by 5 bases and J by 5 bases, with 12 bases left in between. The CDR3 contains 14 residues. CDR1 and CDR2 (germline): SEHNR, FQNEAQ (reference sequence). The CDR3 sequence: CASSLFQRTGELFF. The CDR3 DNA follows: TGTGCCAGCAGCCTATTCCAGAGAACCGGGGAGCTGTTTTTT.

This clonotype was recorded many times. The J gene is TRBJ2-3, the V gene TRBV28, with 8 positions matching TRBD2. The ends lost 5 bases at V and 3 bases at J; junction bases unmatched: 7. This CDR3 is built from 15 residues. The germline CDR1 and CDR2 sequences are MDHEN and SYDVKM. The CDR3: CASSPPSGLTDTQYF. The CDR3 bases are TGTGCCAGCAGTCCCCCTAGCGGGCTGACAGATACGCAGTATTTT.

The rearrangement links TRBV19 to TRBJ2-7; 8 bases are a match to TRBD2. This CDR3 has 16 residues. Trimming took 4 bases from V and 0 from J; bases not matched to a gene: 8. Germline assignment: CDR1 LNHDA and CDR2 SQIVND (reference sequence). The CDR3 region has the DNA TGTGCCAGTAGTACACCGGGAACTAGCGGCTCCTACGAGCAGTACTTC. This sequence encodes CASSTPGTSGSYEQYF.

This clonotype has more than one count but fewer than ten. This chain links TRBV29-1 with TRBJ2-4; 7 bases fit TRBD2. Germline CDR1 is SQVTM and CDR2 is ANQGSEA. V lost 7 bases to trimming and J lost 1 base; unmatched junction nucleotides: 1. This CDR3 is 12 amino acids long. CDR3 sequence: CSAGGAKNIQYF. CDR3 DNA sequence: TGCAGCGCCGGGGGGGCCAAAAACATTCAGTACTTC.

The rearrangement joins TRBV12-3 or TRBV12-4 to TRBJ2-5; possible D gene TRBD2, 6 bases. The CDR3 contains 15 residues. V shed 5 bases and J shed 3 bases, with 16 bases lying between them. In DNA, the CDR3 is TGTGCCAGCAGTCCAAAGCGGGCAGCAGAAGAGACCCAGTACTTC. This sequence encodes CASSPKRAAEETQYF.

This clonotype was seen a handful of times. The chain links TRBV10-3 to TRBJ2-5, with D tentatively TRBD2 (5 bases). Per the germline V gene, CDR1 is ENHRY and CDR2 is SYGVKD. This CDR3 is built from 12 residues. The CDR3 DNA sequence: TGTGCGACAAGCGGCCACCAAGAGACCCAGTACTTC. It encodes CATSGHQETQYF.

This clonotype was counted a few times. The J gene is TRBJ2-5, the V gene TRBV6-6; TRBD1 matches at 9 bases. Germline loops: CDR1 MNHNY, CDR2 SVGAGI (reference sequence). CDR3 size: 15 residues. V lost 1 base to trimming and J lost 5 bases; unmatched junction nucleotides: 5. The CDR3 here is CASSYYTGGTETQYF. The CDR3 bases are TGTGCCAGCAGTTACTACACAGGGGGCACCGAGACCCAGTACTTC.

V and J are TRBV5-1 and TRBJ2-2; TRBD1 aligns across 7 bases. V dropped 10 bases and J dropped 5; count of bases not matched to a gene: 11. The CDR3 covers 14 residues. CDR1 and CDR2 (germline): SGHRS, YFSETQ. CDR3 in DNA: TGCGCCTGCGCGGAACAGGGGAGAACCGGGGAGCTGTTTTTT. It codes for CACAEQGRTGELFF.

The rearrangement links TRBV9 to TRBJ1-5, with D perhaps matching TRBD1 (5 bases). V was shortened by 7 bases and J by 8 bases, with 19 bases between the two germline ends. The CDR3 extends over 14 amino acids. Germline CDR1 is SGDLS and CDR2 is YYNGEE. The CDR3 sequence is CASGGGKGLEPQHF. The CDR3 DNA reads as TGTGCCAGCGGGGGGGGAAAGGGTTTGGAGCCCCAGCATTTT.

The rearrangement uses TRBV3-1 and TRBJ2-2, with D uncertain. The germline V gene has CDR1 LGHDT and CDR2 YNNKEL (reference sequence). Trimming took 1 base from V and 6 from J, leaving 9 bases between them. This CDR3 comprises 14 residues. In DNA, the CDR3 is TGTGCCAGCAGCCAAGTTTTGTCCCCCGGGGAGCTGTTTTTT. This sequence encodes CASSQVLSPGELFF. Full variable domain (outside the CDR3, taken from reference TRBV3-1 and TRBJ2-2): DTAVSQTPKYLVTQMGNDKSIKCEQNLGHDTMYWYKQDSKKFLKIMFSYNNKELIINETVPNRFSPKSPDKAHLNLHINSLELGDSAVYFCASSQVLSPGELFFGEGSRLTVL.

The table lists this clonotype with many counts. The chain employs TRBV15 and TRBJ2-3, with D hard to call. The CDR3 contains 14 residues. The germline V and J ends were trimmed by 0 bases and 7 bases, with 11 bases remaining between them. The germline CDR1 and CDR2 sequences are LNHNV and YYDKDF (reference sequence). CDR3 region: CATSREGKGYTQYF. DNA for the CDR3: TGTGCCACCAGCAGAGAGGGAAAAGGTTATACGCAGTATTTT.

This clonotype was seen only once. The chain has TRBV6-1 and TRBJ1-3, with unresolved D. The length of the CDR3 is 15 residues. Trimming took off 6 bases at V and 2 bases at J, with 14 bases between the two ends. Germline CDR1 reads MNHNS; CDR2 reads SASEGT. CDR3 residues: CASSPTGGTGNTIYF. The CDR3 nucleotides read TGTGCCAGCAGCCCGACCGGCGGTACTGGAAACACCATATATTTT.

The rearrangement links TRBV19 to TRBJ2-1; TRBD2 matches 11 bases. The CDR3 runs to 15 residues. J lost 5 bases, V lost 7 bases, and 7 bases had no gene match. CDR1 is LNHDA, CDR2 SQIVND, per germline (reference sequence). Here the CDR3 DNA reads TGTGCCAGTACCCCCACGGGACTAGCGGACAATGAGCAGTTCTTC. Amino acid sequence: CASTPTGLADNEQFF.

A note on this clonotype: This may stem from a read error, because a much larger clone lies one nucleotide away. In nucleotides, the CDR3 is TGCAGTGCTAGAGTAGACAGGGACCGGACCGGGGAGCTGTTTTTT. Its translation: CSARVDRDRTGELFF. This chain uses TRBV20-1 with TRBJ2-2, with TRBD1 matching over 7 bases. The trim removed 1 base at V and 5 bases at J, leaving 7 bases unmatched. The CDR3 length is 15 residues. Per germline, CDR1 DFQATT and CDR2 SNEGSKA (reference sequence).

Ten or more counts support this clonotype. The genes are TRBV3-1 and TRBJ2-3; TRBD1 might be the D (5 bases). Germline V gene data show CDR1 as LGHDT and CDR2 as YNNKEL (reference sequence). Trimming pared 1 base from V and 7 bases from J, leaving 15 bases between. CDR3 length equals 15 residues. CDR3 nucleotide sequence: TGTGCCAGCAGCCAAGTCGACAGCCAAGGGAATACGCAGTATTTT. Its translation: CASSQVDSQGNTQYF.

This rearrangement joins TRBV9 to TRBJ2-3; D may be TRBD1 or TRBD2 (5 bases each). The CDR3 runs 15 residues. Germline V lookup: CDR1 SGDLS, CDR2 YYNGEE. The V end was cut by 4 bases, the J end by 6 bases, with 18 bases between. The CDR3 DNA sequence: TGTGCCAGCAGCCCCGGGGCTACCCGATTCGATACGCAGTATTTT. Translated: CASSPGATRFDTQYF.

This clonotype occurred many times. This chain links TRBV12-3 or TRBV12-4 with TRBJ1-1; D gene uncertain. The CDR3 contains 13 residues. Trimming pared 10 bases from V and 0 bases from J, leaving 12 bases between. CDR3: CATRLEMNTEAFF. CDR3 nucleotide sequence: TGTGCCACCAGATTAGAAATGAACACTGAAGCTTTCTTT.

This clonotype was picked up a small number of times. The gene calls are TRBV5-1 and TRBJ2-1; 10 bases map to TRBD2. CDR3 length: 15 amino acids. V trimming: 3 bases; J trimming: 7 bases; junction bases outside the gene matches: 7. Germline V gene data show CDR1 as SGHRS and CDR2 as YFSETQ. CDR3 in amino acids: CASSSSGSQTNEQFF. The CDR3 DNA is TGCGCCAGCAGCTCTAGCGGGAGTCAGACAAATGAGCAGTTCTTC.

This clonotype was seen many times. The chain uses TRBV3-1 and TRBJ2-5; 10 nucleotides align to TRBD2. Germline trimming cut 4 bases from V and 3 bases from J; bases unmatched to any gene: 5. Per germline, CDR1 LGHDT and CDR2 YNNKEL (reference sequence). The CDR3 is 15 amino acids. The CDR3 is CASSPRLAGEETQYF. In nucleotides, the CDR3 is TGTGCCAGCAGCCCCAGACTAGCGGGCGAAGAGACCCAGTACTTC.

Many counts were recorded for this clonotype. The CDR3 loop is CASSFSGTSYEQYF. CDR3 in DNA: TGTGCCAGCAGCTTCTCCGGGACATCCTACGAGCAGTACTTC. This sequence joins TRBV11-1 and TRBJ2-7, with D perhaps TRBD1 (6 bases). The V and J ends lost 3 bases and 1 base respectively, with 10 bases between them. The CDR3 has 14 residues. Germline-derived CDR1 and CDR2 are SGHAT and FQDESV (reference sequence).

This clonotype came up many times. The chain recombines TRBV6-1 with TRBJ2-7, with 10 bases lining up with TRBD2. J was trimmed by 7 bases and V by 3 bases; bases with no gene match: 12. Germline-derived CDR1 and CDR2 are MNHNS and SASEGT. The CDR3 totals 16 residues. The CDR3 region is CASSDYSGRTVWEQYF. CDR3 coding DNA: TGTGCCAGCAGTGATTATAGCGGGAGGACTGTCTGGGAGCAGTACTTC.

This clonotype was observed at least ten times. The V gene is TRBV6-2 or TRBV6-3, the J gene TRBJ2-5; D gene ambiguous. The CDR3 extends over 12 amino acids. Germline CDR1 MNHEY, CDR2 SVGEGT. V dropped 6 bases and J dropped 3 bases, with 8 bases sitting between them. CDR3 loop: CASRLDEETQYF. Written as DNA, the CDR3 is TGTGCCAGCAGACTGGACGAAGAGACCCAGTACTTC.

The rearrangement uses TRBV5-5 and TRBJ2-7, with D possibly TRBD2 on 6 matching bases. CDR1 is SGHKS and CDR2 is YYEKEE in the germline V gene (reference sequence). This CDR3 spans 15 amino acids. Trimming removed 0 bases from V and 3 bases from J, with 13 bases in between. Here the CDR3 reads CASSLGLAEVYEQYF. DNA for the CDR3: TGTGCCAGCAGCTTGGGGTTAGCGGAAGTCTACGAGCAGTACTTC.